This is a list of T cell receptor beta chains from one sample in a study of radiotherapy plus CTLA-4 blockade in lung cancer. Assay: immunoSEQ multiplex PCR; the TCRdb copy retains only in-frame clones and omits some. The sample lists roughly 100,000 clones; 85% were seen once. The sample in question was peripheral blood, obtained from a patient treated with radiotherapy plus ipilimumab. These receptors came from a human donor with non-small cell lung cancer that progressed on radiotherapy plus ipilimumab. Some clones in this sample may be carry-over from other donors' samples. Both conserved end residues are part of each CDR3. D genes are given only for firm matches. Rows may omit the clone size; those that give it use once, few, many or a size class.

clone size,V gene,D gene,J gene,CDR3 protein,CDR3 DNA
-,TRBV6-6,TRBD1,TRBJ1-1,CASSPLGQENTEAFF,TGTGCCAGCAGTCCCTTGGGACAGGAGAACACTGAAGCTTTCTTT
-,TRBV9,-,TRBJ2-3,CASSAFQEPTSTDTQYF,TGTGCCAGCAGCGCCTTTCAGGAGCCGACTAGCACAGATACGCAGTATTTT
-,TRBV2,-,TRBJ2-7,CAIRPGGYEQYF,TGTGCCATTAGGCCCGGAGGCTACGAGCAGTACTTC
-,TRBV14,-,TRBJ2-7,CASSQVQTYEQYF,TGTGCCAGCAGCCAAGTACAGACCTACGAGCAGTACTTC
-,TRBV5-1,-,TRBJ2-1,CASSGDGGSYNEQFF,TGCGCCAGCAGCGGGGACGGGGGCTCCTACAATGAGCAGTTCTTC
-,TRBV28,-,TRBJ1-5,CASSLLFGQGTF,-
-,TRBV5-6,-,TRBJ1-4,CASSLRGPYEKLFF,TGTGCCAGCAGCTTACGGGGTCCCTATGAAAAACTGTTTTTT
-,TRBV10-3,-,TRBJ1-4,CAISRYTDGKLFF,TGTGCCATCAGTCGCTACACGGATGGAAAACTGTTTTTT
-,TRBV2,TRBD1,TRBJ1-4,CASGTGTGGEKLFF,TGTGCCAGCGGTACCGGGACAGGGGGTGAAAAACTGTTTTTT
-,TRBV4-3,-,TRBJ1-2,CASSQVQDPGGYTF,TGCGCCAGCAGCCAAGTCCAGGACCCAGGCGGCTACACCTTC
-,TRBV19,-,TRBJ1-4,CASNTKGVELFF,TGTGCCAGTAACACTAAGGGGGTAGAACTGTTTTTT
-,TRBV27,TRBD1,TRBJ2-6,CASSSGQGLGANVLTF,TGTGCCAGCAGTTCCGGACAGGGTTTAGGGGCCAACGTCCTGACTTTC
-,TRBV5-1,-,TRBJ1-4,CASGPGLAVPTNEKLFF,TGCGCCAGTGGGCCGGGACTGGCAGTACCAACTAATGAAAAACTGTTTTTT
few,TRBV14,-,TRBJ1-3,CASSQVSGAGNTIYF,TGTGCCAGCAGCCAAGTATCAGGGGCTGGAAACACCATATATTTT
-,TRBV19,TRBD2,TRBJ2-5,CASSTWGGQETQYF,TGTGCCAGTAGCACCTGGGGGGGGCAAGAGACCCAGTACTTC
-,TRBV7-3,-,TRBJ1-1,CASSSFSWTKAFF,TGTGCCAGCAGCTCCTTCAGTTGGACTAAAGCTTTCTTT
-,TRBV19,-,TRBJ2-6,CASTGTAGMSGANVLTF,TGTGCCAGTACAGGGACCGCGGGAATGTCTGGGGCCAACGTCCTGACTTTC
-,TRBV2,-,TRBJ1-2,CASSEDTDYGYTF,TGTGCCAGCAGTGAAGATACGGACTATGGCTACACCTTC
-,TRBV9,-,TRBJ2-2,CASIQGRLLMRNTGELFF,TGTGCCAGCATCCAAGGGAGGCTACTCATGAGGAACACCGGGGAGCTGTTTTTT
few,TRBV4-1,TRBD2,TRBJ2-1,CASSQLAGVNEQFF,TGCGCCAGCAGCCAACTAGCGGGGGTCAATGAGCAGTTCTTC
few,TRBV2,-,TRBJ1-1,CASRGQLNTEAFF,TGTGCCAGCAGAGGACAGCTTAACACTGAAGCTTTCTTT
-,TRBV6-1,-,TRBJ2-4,CASQGVGTYIQYF,TGTGCGTCACAGGGTGTGGGTACATACATTCAGTACTTC
-,TRBV7-9,-,TRBJ2-5,CASSPTGGAKTQYF,TGTGCCAGCAGCCCTACAGGAGGGGCGAAGACCCAGTACTTC
-,TRBV7-9,TRBD1,TRBJ1-2,CASSFAGGNYGYTF,TGTGCCAGCAGCTTTGCAGGGGGCAACTATGGCTACACCTTC
-,TRBV19,TRBD1,TRBJ1-1,CASSIDFRGMNTEAFF,TGTGCCAGTAGTATAGACTTCAGGGGGATGAACACTGAAGCTTTCTTT
few,TRBV10-3,TRBD1,TRBJ1-2,CAISESGGGRGYTF,TGTGCCATCAGTGAGTCTGGAGGGGGCAGGGGCTACACCTTC
-,TRBV28,-,TRBJ1-2,CASRVPQNNYGYTF,TGTGCCAGCAGGGTCCCACAGAACAACTATGGCTACACCTTC
-,TRBV7-2,TRBD2,TRBJ2-1,CASSLLAGEVNEQFF,TGTGCCAGCAGCTTACTAGCGGGGGAGGTCAATGAGCAGTTCTTC
-,TRBV2,-,TRBJ1-4,CASSVVWTDEKLFF,TGTGCCAGCAGTGTGGTGTGGACAGATGAAAAACTGTTTTTT
-,TRBV6-1,-,TRBJ2-3,CASSVGRGLTDTQYF,TGTGCCAGCAGTGTGGGACGGGGCCTCACAGATACGCAGTATTTT
-,TRBV7-9,-,TRBJ2-1,CASSRIGDYNEQFF,TGTGCCAGCTCTCGAATCGGGGACTACAATGAGCAGTTCTTC
-,TRBV4-2,-,TRBJ2-7,CASSRTTASYEQYF,TGTGCCAGCAGCCGTACGACAGCCTCCTACGAGCAGTACTTC
-,TRBV5-4,-,TRBJ2-7,CASSFETSYEQYF,TGTGCCAGCAGCTTTGAGACCTCCTACGAGCAGTACTTC
-,TRBV7-2,TRBD1,TRBJ2-7,CASSSGTGFRREQYF,TGTGCCAGCAGCTCCGGGACAGGGTTCCGTCGAGAGCAGTACTTC
-,TRBV7-7,-,TRBJ2-3,CASSPLAGSTDTQYF,TGTGCTAGCAGCCCCTTGGCGGGGAGCACAGATACGCAGTATTTT
-,TRBV6-5,-,TRBJ1-6,CASSSRTMNSPLHF,TGTGCCAGCAGTTCAAGGACGATGAATTCACCCCTCCACTTT
-,TRBV19,TRBD1,TRBJ1-3,CASSIWDRVTIYF,TGTGCCAGTAGTATCTGGGACAGGGTCACCATATATTTT
-,TRBV29-1,-,TRBJ2-7,CSVDEGKHEQYF,TGCAGCGTTGATGAGGGGAAGCACGAGCAGTACTTC
-,TRBV15,-,TRBJ2-6,CATSPRGFSGANVLTF,TGTGCCACCAGCCCTCGGGGCTTCTCTGGGGCCAACGTCCTGACTTTC
-,TRBV29-1,TRBD2,TRBJ2-5,CSVATSGGVETQYF,TGCAGCGTCGCGACTAGCGGGGGGGTCGAGACCCAGTACTTC
-,TRBV4-3,-,TRBJ2-3,CASSQSGTDTQYF,TGCGCCAGCAGCCAATCCGGGACAGATACGCAGTATTTT
-,TRBV18,-,TRBJ1-1,CASSRAGPLVTEAFF,TGTGCCAGCTCACGAGCCGGCCCGCTGGTCACTGAAGCTTTCTTT
-,TRBV5-1,-,TRBJ1-1,CASSSTGFNTEAFF,TGCGCCAGCAGCTCCACAGGGTTTAACACTGAAGCTTTCTTT
-,TRBV6-1,TRBD1,TRBJ1-2,CASSEALGAGGRGYTF,TGTGCCAGCAGTGAAGCTCTAGGGGCAGGGGGCCGGGGCTACACCTTC
-,TRBV6-6,-,TRBJ1-5,CASRMVRASNQPQHF,TGTGCCAGCAGGATGGTAAGGGCTAGCAATCAGCCCCAGCATTTT
-,TRBV6-5,-,TRBJ1-6,CASSQGTYNSPLHF,TGTGCCAGCAGTCAGGGAACCTATAATTCACCCCTCCACTTT
-,TRBV5-4,-,TRBJ2-7,CASSLSPNGVYEQYF,TGTGCCAGCAGCTTGAGTCCCAATGGAGTCTACGAGCAGTACTTC
-,TRBV6-5,-,TRBJ2-1,CASSYLGGSYNEQFF,TGTGCCAGCAGTTACCTGGGCGGATCCTACAATGAGCAGTTCTTC
-,TRBV7-2,TRBD2,TRBJ2-3,CASSFDSGTTTDTQYF,TGTGCCAGCAGCTTCGACAGCGGGACTACCACAGATACGCAGTATTTT
once,TRBV5-4,-,TRBJ2-3,CASSEDRSTDTQYF,TGTGCCAGCAGCGAGGACAGAAGCACAGATACGCAGTATTTT
-,TRBV7-8,-,TRBJ1-1,CASSLARSGGSNTEAFF,TGTGCCAGCAGCTTAGCGCGAAGCGGGGGGTCGAACACTGAAGCTTTCTTT